Here is one T cell receptor beta chain with its context. TCRdb's table, derived via immunoSEQ multiplex PCR, lists solely in-frame clones and lacks some. The table lists 70,000 to 85,000 clones, about four fifths of them singletons. This sample was included in a study of blood T cell repertoires in COVID-19. At the level of the study: Sample material is recorded as cDNA or gDNA derived from T cells, B-cell-depleted T cells, or PBMCs.

In germline, CDR1 is MDHEN, CDR2 SYDVKM. V shed 5 bases and J shed 2 bases, with 10 bases lying between them. There are 13 residues in the CDR3. The source of this sequence is a human donor in a cohort sampled during active COVID-19. What was sequenced was peripheral blood. The chain couples TRBV28 to TRBJ2-7; D is perhaps TRBD1 (6 bases). CDR3 in DNA: TGTGCCAGCAGTAGGACAGATACCTACGAGCAGTACTTC. It translates to CASSRTDTYEQYF.